One and the same sample provided the 20 T cell receptor beta chains below, sequenced in a study of blood T cell repertoires in COVID-19. Using immunoSEQ multiplex PCR, the repertoire was profiled, and TCRdb retains in-frame clones only, with some absent. The table shows about 180,000 clones, with approximately 85% occurring only once. Specimen: PBMCs or T cells enriched from blood (not recorded which). The receptors were sampled from a man aged 40-49 years who had recovered from COVID-19.

V gene TRBV30 combines with J gene TRBJ1-2, with D possibly matching TRBD1 (5 bases). This CDR3 comprises 14 residues. V gave up 0 bases and J gave up 5 bases, with 13 bases separating them. Germline V gene data show CDR1 as GTSNPN and CDR2 as SVGIG (reference sequence). The CDR3 coding sequence is TGTGCCTGGAGTGTAGTAACCGGGGGATATGGCTACACCTTC. It translates to CAWSVVTGGYGYTF.

The genes are TRBV29-1 and TRBJ1-4; TRBD1 agrees at 11 bases. The CDR3 sequence is 15 residues long. Germline V lookup: CDR1 SQVTM, CDR2 ANQGSEA. In DNA form, the CDR3 reads TGCAGTGTACGGGACAGGGGGGCTGATGGTGAAAAACTGTTTTTT. Translating it yields CSVRDRGADGEKLFF.

The gene calls are TRBV10-3 and TRBJ1-1; TRBD1 matches 9 bases. The CDR3 sequence is 16 residues long. Germline trimming cut 5 bases from V and 8 bases from J; bases unmatched to any gene: 15. CDR1 and CDR2 (germline): ENHRY, SYGVKD. The CDR3 sequence: CAISSRTGEERGEAFF. CDR3 DNA sequence: TGTGCCATCAGTTCCCGGACAGGGGAGGAAAGGGGGGAAGCTTTCTTT.

The chain carries TRBV2 and TRBJ1-2; 8 bases line up with TRBD1. The germline V gene has CDR1 SNHLY and CDR2 FYNNEI. This CDR3 comprises 14 residues. V was clipped by 4 bases and J by 4 bases; unmatched bases: 5. The CDR3 sequence is CASSGGQGFYGYTF. CDR3 DNA: TGTGCCAGCAGTGGAGGACAGGGATTCTATGGCTACACCTTC.

The CDR3 region has the DNA TGTGCCAGTATCGGGGCAGGGGGGCAAAATCAGCCCCAGCATTTT. Translation: CASIGAGGQNQPQHF. The chain couples TRBV19 to TRBJ1-5; 7 bases align to TRBD1. CDR1 is LNHDA, CDR2 SQIVND, per germline (reference sequence). V shed 7 bases and J 4 bases; nucleotides not matched to a gene: 10. The CDR3 sequence is 15 residues long.

This chain joins TRBV10-3 and TRBJ2-1; 7 bases align to TRBD1. The V gene end was trimmed by 3 bases and the J gene end by 3 bases; junction bases not matched to a gene: 5. The CDR3 is made up of 15 amino acids. The germline gives CDR1 ENHRY, CDR2 SYGVKD. The chain's CDR3 is CAISETGTVYNEQFF. The CDR3 DNA is TGTGCCATCAGTGAAACCGGGACAGTCTACAATGAGCAGTTCTTC.

The count of this clone is one. This chain uses TRBV19 with TRBJ2-7; 12 bases match TRBD1. Trimming took 6 bases from V and 5 from J; bases not matched to a gene: 2. CDR3 length: 13 amino acids. Looked up from germline, CDR1 is LNHDA and CDR2 is SQIVND (reference sequence). CDR3 amino acids: CASSGTGGHEQYF. The CDR3 nucleotides are TGTGCCAGTAGCGGGACAGGGGGCCACGAGCAGTACTTC.

V and J are TRBV9 and TRBJ1-2; D call uncertain. Germline CDR1 SGDLS, CDR2 YYNGEE. CDR3 length: 16 amino acids. The V end lost 0 bases, the J end lost 5 bases, and 17 bases lay between the germline ends. CDR3 loop: CASSVGSRRNSYGYTF. The CDR3 nucleotides are TGTGCCAGCAGCGTAGGAAGTCGCAGAAATTCTTATGGCTACACCTTC.

The chain has TRBV5-6 and TRBJ1-4; TRBD1 matches 8 bases. V shed 4 bases, J shed 8 bases, and the junction held 10 bases outside the gene matches. Germline lookup yields CDR1 SGHDT and CDR2 YYEEEE. The CDR3 is made up of 15 amino acids. CDR3 coding DNA: TGTGCCAGCAGCGACCGACAGGGGATAGGGGAAAAACTGTTTTTT. Its translation is CASSDRQGIGEKLFF.

The chain is built from TRBV6-5 and TRBJ2-3; possibly TRBD2 for D (5 bases). V lost 7 bases to trimming and J lost 0 bases, with 8 bases between them. CDR1 and CDR2 from the germline V gene are MNHEY and SVGAGI. This CDR3 spans 13 amino acids. The CDR3 DNA follows: TGTGCCAGCACAACTAGTAGCACAGATACGCAGTATTTT. It codes for CASTTSSTDTQYF.

This chain uses TRBV6-5 with TRBJ1-2; 7 bases map to TRBD1. V was pared by 6 bases and J by 7 bases, with 5 bases of the junction left unmatched. The CDR3 runs 12 residues. Per the germline V gene, CDR1 is MNHEY and CDR2 is SVGAGI. CDR3 sequence (DNA): TGTGCCAGCAGAGGGGGCCTAGGTGGCTACACCTTC. Its protein product is CASRGGLGGYTF.

Written as DNA, the CDR3 is TGCGCCAGCAGCTTGCGGGGGGCGCAGGGGAACACTGAAGCTTTCTTT. Protein: CASSLRGAQGNTEAFF. V gene TRBV5-1 combines with J gene TRBJ1-1, with D possibly TRBD1 on 6 matching bases. Germline values: CDR1 SGHRS, CDR2 YFSETQ. The CDR3 is 16 residues long. Between the trimmed V and J ends, which lost 1 base and 1 base, there was a span of 14 bases. The full variable domain, rest sourced from reference TRBV5-1 and TRBJ1-1, is KAGVTQTPRYLIKTRGQQVTLSCSPISGHRSVSWYQQTPGQGLQFLFEYFSETQRNKGNFPGRFSGRQFSNSRSEMNVSTLELGDSALYLCASSLRGAQGNTEAFFGQGTRLTVV.

The chain couples TRBV5-1 to TRBJ2-7; possible D gene TRBD1, 6 bases. From germline, CDR1 is SGHRS and CDR2 YFSETQ. Trimming stripped 0 bases from V and 1 base from J, with 11 bases between. The CDR3 contains 15 residues. CDR3 nucleotide sequence: TGCGCCAGCAGCTTGGGGGCCGGACAGTCCTACGAGCAGTACTTC. It is translated as CASSLGAGQSYEQYF. The complete variable domain, with remaining parts taken from reference TRBV5-1 and TRBJ2-7, reads KAGVTQTPRYLIKTRGQQVTLSCSPISGHRSVSWYQQTPGQGLQFLFEYFSETQRNKGNFPGRFSGRQFSNSRSEMNVSTLELGDSALYLCASSLGAGQSYEQYFGPGTRLTVT.

The chain employs TRBV24-1 and TRBJ1-2; D not certain. V lost 6 bases to trimming and J lost 7 bases, with 8 bases between them. This CDR3 spans 11 amino acids. The germline V gene encodes CDR1 KGHDR and CDR2 SFDVKD. The DNA for the CDR3 is TGTGCCACCAGTAACTTCGCTGGCTACACCTTC. Translating it yields CATSNFAGYTF.

Here the CDR3 DNA reads TGTGCCCTCTCGTGGGCGGGGGCAGACTCCTACGAGCAGTACTTC. It is translated as CALSWAGADSYEQYF. The V call is TRBV6-5, the J call TRBJ2-7; perhaps TRBD2 as D (7 bases). The germline CDR1 and CDR2 sequences are MNHEY and SVGAGI. This CDR3 comprises 15 residues. V was cut by 11 bases and J by 0 bases, with 20 bases left in between.

J is TRBJ2-1 and V is TRBV27, with 9 bases lining up with TRBD1. The CDR3 contains 16 residues. Germline V CDR1 and CDR2: MNHEY, SMNVEV (reference sequence). J was trimmed by 5 bases and V by 4 bases; bases with no gene match: 9. The CDR3 sequence is CASSSRGTGRHNEQFF. Written as DNA, the CDR3 is TGTGCCAGCAGTTCAAGGGGGACAGGGAGACACAATGAGCAGTTCTTC.

The chain combines TRBV7-2 with TRBJ1-3; maybe TRBD1 (5 bases). Germline V gives CDR1 SGHTA, CDR2 FQGNSA. The CDR3 runs to 15 residues. Trimming took off 5 bases at V and 4 bases at J, with 15 bases between the two ends. The CDR3 nucleotides read TGTGCCAGCAGCCCCGGGGGGGGAAAGGGAAACACCATATATTTT. This gives the protein CASSPGGGKGNTIYF.

The chain recombines TRBV12-3 or TRBV12-4 with TRBJ2-7, with no clear D. The CDR3 extends over 12 amino acids. Between the trimmed V and J ends, which lost 3 bases and 2 bases, there was a span of 5 bases. CDR3 sequence reads: CASSFSTYEQYF. The CDR3 DNA sequence: TGTGCCAGCAGTTTTTCAACCTACGAGCAGTACTTC.

The chain has TRBV10-1 and TRBJ2-3; 8 bases agree with TRBD1. The CDR3 is 16 amino acids. Per germline, CDR1 WNHNN and CDR2 SYGVQD (reference sequence). The V gene end was trimmed by 4 bases and the J gene end by 7 bases; junction bases not matched to a gene: 13. Written as DNA, the CDR3 is TGCGCCAGCAGTGCGTCCCGACAGGGGAAGGAGAATACGCAGTATTTT. Protein sequence: CASSASRQGKENTQYF.

This clone has more than one count but fewer than ten. The V gene is TRBV2, the J gene TRBJ2-7, with D unclear. The CDR3 sequence is 13 residues long. The germline V and J ends were trimmed by 3 bases and 6 bases, with 12 bases remaining between them. The germline V gene encodes CDR1 SNHLY and CDR2 FYNNEI. CDR3 coding DNA: TGTGCCAGCAGTGAGGGCGCAAGTTCCGAGCAGTACTTC. Protein product: CASSEGASSEQYF.